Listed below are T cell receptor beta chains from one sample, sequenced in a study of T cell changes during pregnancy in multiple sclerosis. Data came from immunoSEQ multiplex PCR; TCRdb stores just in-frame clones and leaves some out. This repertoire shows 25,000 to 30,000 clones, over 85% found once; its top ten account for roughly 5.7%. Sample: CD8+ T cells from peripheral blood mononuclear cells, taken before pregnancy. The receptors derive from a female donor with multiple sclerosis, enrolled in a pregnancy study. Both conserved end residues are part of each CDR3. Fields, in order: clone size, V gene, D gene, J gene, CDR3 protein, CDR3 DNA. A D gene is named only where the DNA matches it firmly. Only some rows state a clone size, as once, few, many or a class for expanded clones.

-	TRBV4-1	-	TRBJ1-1	CASSPPGRETEAFF	TGCGCCAGCAGCCCCCCGGGGAGGGAAACTGAAGCTTTCTTT
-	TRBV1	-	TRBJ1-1	CTSSHRGGTGSIQTTEAFF	TGCACCAGCAGCCACCGTGGTGGGACAGGGTCTATTCAGACCACTGAAGCTTTCTTT
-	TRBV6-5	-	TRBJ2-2	CASSYGPNTGELFF	TGTGCCAGCAGTTACGGGCCGAACACCGGGGAGCTGTTTTTT
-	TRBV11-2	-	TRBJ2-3	CASSSTTRLYTDTQYF	TGTGCCAGCAGCTCAACCACTAGGCTATACACAGATACGCAGTATTTT
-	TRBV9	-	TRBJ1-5	CASSVGGGQPQHF	TGTGCCAGCAGCGTAGGAGGCGGTCAGCCCCAGCATTTT
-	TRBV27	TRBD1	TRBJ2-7	CASGQGAYEQYF	TGTGCCAGCGGACAGGGGGCGTACGAGCAGTACTTC
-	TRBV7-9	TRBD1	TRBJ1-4	CASTGQGAEKLFF	TGTGCCAGCACGGGACAGGGTGCTGAAAAACTGTTTTTT
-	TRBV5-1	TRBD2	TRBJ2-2	CASSPSGDRRSTGELFF	TGCGCCAGCAGCCCTAGCGGGGATCGAAGGAGCACCGGGGAGCTGTTTTTT
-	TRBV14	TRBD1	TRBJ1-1	CASSQDLRGPNTEAFF	TGTGCCAGCAGCCAAGATCTCAGGGGGCCGAACACTGAAGCTTTCTTT
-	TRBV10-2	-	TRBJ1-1	CASSEPGGNQNTEAFF	TGCGCCAGCAGTGAACCTGGGGGCAACCAGAACACTGAAGCTTTCTTT
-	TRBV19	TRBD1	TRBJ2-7	CASSYRGPGEQYF	TGTGCCAGTAGCTACAGGGGGCCCGGCGAGCAGTACTTC
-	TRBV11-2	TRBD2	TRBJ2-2	CASSLGGLAYYTGELFF	TGTGCCAGCAGCTTAGGGGGACTAGCCTATTACACCGGGGAGCTGTTTTTT
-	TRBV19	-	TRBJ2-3	CASSIDARNTQYF	TGTGCCAGTAGTATAGATGCCAGAAATACGCAGTATTTT
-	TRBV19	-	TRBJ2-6	CASSIELSGANVLTF	TGTGCCAGTAGTATCGAGCTCTCTGGGGCCAACGTCCTGACTTTC
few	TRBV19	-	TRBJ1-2	CASTGSNYGYTF	TGTGCCAGTACGGGAAGTAACTATGGCTACACCTTC
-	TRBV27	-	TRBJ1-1	CASSPILTRNTEAFF	TGTGCCAGCAGTCCCATTTTAACTCGGAACACTGAAGCTTTCTTT
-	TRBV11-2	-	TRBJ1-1	CASSDTGLNTEAFF	TGTGCCAGCAGCGATACAGGGTTGAACACTGAAGCTTTCTTT
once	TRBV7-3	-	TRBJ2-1	CASSADYLDNEQFF	TGTGCCAGCAGCGCGGACTACTTGGACAATGAGCAGTTCTTC
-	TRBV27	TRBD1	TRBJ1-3	CASSLSGQSILDTIYF	TGTGCCAGCAGTTTATCGGGACAGAGTATCTTAGACACCATATATTTT
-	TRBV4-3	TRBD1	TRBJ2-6	CASSRAGGLSGANVLTF	TGCGCCAGCAGCCGCGCAGGGGGCCTGTCTGGGGCCAACGTCCTGACTTTC
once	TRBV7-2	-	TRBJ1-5	CASSIQGLLQPQHF	TGTGCCAGCAGCATTCAGGGGTTACTACAGCCCCAGCATTTT
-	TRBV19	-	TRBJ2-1	CASSDTVYNEQFF	TGTGCCAGTAGTGACACTGTATACAATGAGCAGTTCTTC
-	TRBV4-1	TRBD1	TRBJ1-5	CASSSTDREHQPQHF	TGCGCCAGCAGCTCCACGGACAGGGAACATCAGCCCCAGCATTTT
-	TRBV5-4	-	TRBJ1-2	CASSSEDAVGYGYTF	TGTGCCAGCAGCTCGGAGGACGCAGTCGGCTATGGCTACACCTTC
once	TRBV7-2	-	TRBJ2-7	CASSSPRGQYAQEQYF	TGTGCCAGCAGCTCCCCCCGTGGACAATACGCTCAGGAGCAGTACTTC
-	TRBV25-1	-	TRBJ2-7	CASSVEGYEQYF	TGTGCCAGCAGTGTGGAGGGGTACGAGCAGTACTTC
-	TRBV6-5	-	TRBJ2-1	CASSYDSYNEQFF	TGTGCCAGCAGTTACGACAGTTACAATGAGCAGTTCTTC
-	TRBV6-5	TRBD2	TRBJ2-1	CASSYLTSGMNEQFF	TGTGCCAGCAGTTACTTGACTAGCGGGATGAATGAGCAGTTCTTC
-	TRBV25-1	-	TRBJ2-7	CASSRDTSGEQYF	TGTGCCAGCAGCCGGGACACCAGTGGAGAGCAGTACTTC
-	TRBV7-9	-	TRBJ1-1	CASSSTENTEAFF	TGTGCCAGCAGCTCGACAGAGAACACTGAAGCTTTCTTT
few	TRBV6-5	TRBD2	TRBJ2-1	CASRPGTSGYNEQFF	TGTGCCAGCAGGCCTGGGACTAGCGGATACAATGAGCAGTTCTTC
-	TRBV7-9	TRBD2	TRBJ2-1	CASSQSGGARNEQFF	TGTGCCAGCAGCCAAAGCGGGGGGGCTAGAAATGAGCAGTTCTTC
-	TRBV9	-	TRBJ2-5	CASSVDASQETQYF	TGTGCCAGCAGCGTAGATGCTAGCCAAGAGACCCAGTACTTC
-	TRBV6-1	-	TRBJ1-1	CASGEGRFTEAFF	TGTGCCAGCGGGGAGGGAAGGTTCACTGAAGCTTTCTTT
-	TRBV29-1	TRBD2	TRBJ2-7	CSAAGLAGASYEQYF	TGCAGCGCTGCTGGACTAGCGGGCGCCTCCTACGAGCAGTACTTC
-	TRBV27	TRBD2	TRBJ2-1	CASSRSGGGYNEQFF	TGTGCCAGCAGTCGGAGCGGGGGTGGGTACAATGAGCAGTTCTTC
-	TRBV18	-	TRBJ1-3	CASSPPWTASSGNTIYF	TGTGCCAGCTCACCACCGTGGACAGCGAGCTCTGGAAACACCATATATTTT
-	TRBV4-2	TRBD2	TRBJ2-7	CASSPTSGGTYEQYF	TGTGCCAGCAGCCCCACTAGCGGGGGTACCTACGAGCAGTACTTC
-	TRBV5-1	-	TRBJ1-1	CASSLWDMNTEAFF	TGCGCCAGCAGCTTGTGGGACATGAACACTGAAGCTTTCTTT
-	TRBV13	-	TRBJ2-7	CASSLGGASYEQYF	TGTGCCAGCAGCTTAGGAGGGGCCTCCTACGAGCAGTACTTC
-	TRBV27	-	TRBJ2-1	CASSRGGSSAGMNNEQFF	TGTGCCAGCAGTCGAGGGGGATCTTCAGCGGGGATGAACAATGAGCAGTTCTTC
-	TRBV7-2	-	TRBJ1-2	CASSYRSGYTF	TGTGCCAGCAGTTACAGGTCTGGCTACACCTTC
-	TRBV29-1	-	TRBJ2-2	CSVVRGSNTGELFF	TGCAGCGTCGTCAGGGGCTCGAACACCGGGGAGCTGTTTTTT
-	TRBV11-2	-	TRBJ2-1	CASTLGLNYRTYNEQFF	TGTGCCAGCACCTTAGGCTTAAACTACCGAACCTACAATGAGCAGTTCTTC
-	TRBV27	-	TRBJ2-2	CATGTYTGELFF	TGTGCCACCGGGACTTACACCGGGGAGCTGTTTTTT
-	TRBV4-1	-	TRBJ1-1	CASSPEGGTNTEAFF	TGCGCCAGCAGCCCCGAGGGGGGGACGAACACTGAAGCTTTCTTT